A single sample is the source of the 2 T cell receptor beta chains below, sequenced in a study of blood T cells in healthy people across ages. A sample-barcoded 5' primer and a J-beta primer mix were used in a second PCR of roughly 7 to 11 cycles. TCRdb fed the 5' RACE reads into MiXCR, producing one record per CDR3 protein. The table shows around 1,000,000 distinct CDR3 sequences, with less than 25% occurring only once. The sample was also reused in another study, on T cells of mothers and their children.

Sequenced sample: blood. Receptors were obtained from a girl between 2 and 10 years old in good health.

This clonotype has just a few counts. This sequence joins TRBV27 and TRBJ2-5; 15 nucleotides line up with TRBD2. Matching the DNA end better, TRBJ2-7 makes the J call doubtful. CDR1 and CDR2 from the germline V gene are MNHEY and SMNVEV (reference sequence). The CDR3 loop spans 19 amino acids. In nucleotides, the CDR3 is TGTGCCAGCAGTTCCAATGGGGGGACTAGCGGGAGGTTCCACTACGAGCAGTACTTC. Translation gives CASSSNGGTSGRFHYEQYF.

Worth noting for this clonotype: Germline and junction disagree at one end, which may indicate a read error. This chain connects TRBV7-9 to TRBJ2-5, with 8 bases aligning to TRBD1. The germline CDR1 and CDR2 sequences are SEHNR and FQNEAQ (reference sequence). The CDR3 has 14 amino acids. In DNA, the CDR3 is TGTGCCCGCAGCCAGGGGGCGGAAGGGGAGACCCAGTACTTC. Translated, it gives CARSQGAEGETQYF.